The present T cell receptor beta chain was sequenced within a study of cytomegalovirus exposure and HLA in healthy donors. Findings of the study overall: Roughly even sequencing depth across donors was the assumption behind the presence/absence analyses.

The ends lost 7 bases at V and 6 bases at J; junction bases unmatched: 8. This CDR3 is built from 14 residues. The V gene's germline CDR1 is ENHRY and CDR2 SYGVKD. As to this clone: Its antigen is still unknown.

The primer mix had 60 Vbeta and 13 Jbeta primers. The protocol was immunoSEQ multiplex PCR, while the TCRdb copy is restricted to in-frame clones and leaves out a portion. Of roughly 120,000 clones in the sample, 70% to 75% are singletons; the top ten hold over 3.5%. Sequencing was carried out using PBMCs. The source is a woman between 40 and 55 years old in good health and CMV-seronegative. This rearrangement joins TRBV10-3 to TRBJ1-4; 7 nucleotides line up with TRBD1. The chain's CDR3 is CAINNDREDEKLFF. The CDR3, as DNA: TGTGCCATCAATAACGACAGGGAGGATGAAAAACTGTTTTTT.